A single sample is the source of the 16 T cell receptor beta chains below, sequenced in a study of CD8+ T cells in alopecia areata. The treatment: oral pan-JAK inhibitor, 5-10 mg twice daily. Following RNA extraction, reverse transcription yielded cDNA that acted as the sequencing template. The data were produced by immunoSEQ multiplex PCR, yet TCRdb's version contains in-frame clones alone and is incomplete. The sample shows some 170,000 clones, 58% of them seen only once. Sequenced here: CD4+ T cells sorted from blood, sampled between weeks 55 and 65, from a patient treated with tofacitinib. These receptors were obtained from a human donor with alopecia areata.

This clone was seen a handful of times. The chain recombines TRBV5-1 with TRBJ1-1; D gene ambiguous. The V and J ends lost 0 bases and 1 base respectively, with 4 bases between them. The CDR3 contains 13 residues. Germline CDR1 SGHRS, CDR2 YFSETQ. The CDR3 loop is CASSLGGNTEAFF. DNA for the CDR3: TGCGCCAGCAGCTTGGGAGGGAACACTGAAGCTTTCTTT.

The chain recombines TRBV9 with TRBJ2-3; 16 nucleotides line up with TRBD2. This CDR3 is built from 15 residues. Germline V lookup: CDR1 SGDLS, CDR2 YYNGEE. Trimming at V came to 2 bases and at J to 9 bases, leaving 3 bases not matched to a gene. The CDR3, as DNA: TGTGCCAGCAGCGTCGGGACTAGCGGGGGGGCGACGCAGTATTTT. This codes for CASSVGTSGGATQYF.

The gene calls are TRBV7-9 and TRBJ1-2; 7 bases are a match to TRBD1. The V segment lost 6 bases and the J segment 4 bases; nucleotides outside the gene matches: 5. Germline CDR1 reads SEHNR; CDR2 reads FQNEAQ (reference sequence). This CDR3 comprises 13 residues. The CDR3 loop is CASSRQGGYGYTF. The CDR3 nucleotides read TGTGCCAGCAGTCGACAGGGCGGCTATGGCTACACCTTC.

The chain uses TRBV15 and TRBJ1-5; D uncertain. CDR3 length: 13 residues. With 3 bases removed from V and 4 bases from J, the gap between germline ends came to 7 bases. The germline V gene encodes CDR1 LNHNV and CDR2 YYDKDF (reference sequence). The CDR3 nucleotides read TGTGCCACCAGCAGTAATAAAAATCAGCCCCAGCATTTT. Translated, it gives CATSSNKNQPQHF.

V gene TRBV29-1 combines with J gene TRBJ1-5, with D unresolved. The CDR3 is made up of 13 amino acids. CDR1 is SQVTM and CDR2 is ANQGSEA in the germline V gene. Trimming left V 4 bases short and J 3 bases short, with 10 bases between. The CDR3 is CSVVHGDNQPQHF. The CDR3, as DNA: TGCAGCGTTGTCCACGGAGACAATCAGCCCCAGCATTTT.

CDR3 coding DNA: TGTGCCAGCAGCTTTAACACAGGGTACTACGAGCAGTACTTC. The encoded protein is CASSFNTGYYEQYF. The rearrangement uses TRBV7-8 and TRBJ2-7, with TRBD1 as a possible D gene (6 bases). CDR3 length: 14 residues. V was cut by 3 bases and J by 3 bases, with 12 bases left in between. Germline loops: CDR1 SGHVS, CDR2 FQNEAQ.

Only a few counts were recorded for this clone. The chain carries TRBV29-1 and TRBJ2-2; D gene ambiguous. Germline V gene data show CDR1 as SQVTM and CDR2 as ANQGSEA. Trimming removed 3 bases at V and 4 bases at J, with 6 bases between. The CDR3 extends over 12 amino acids. CDR3 bases: TGCAGCGTTGACGCAGTCACCGGGGAGCTGTTTTTT. Its protein product is CSVDAVTGELFF.

The chain joins TRBV7-3 to TRBJ2-3; 9 nucleotides agree with TRBD1. V shed 0 bases and J 2 bases; nucleotides not matched to a gene: 6. This CDR3 is built from 17 residues. Per germline, CDR1 SGHTA and CDR2 FQGTGA. CDR3 nucleotides: TGTGCCAGCAGCTTAACGGGACAGGGAGTCGACACAGATACGCAGTATTTT. This codes for CASSLTGQGVDTDTQYF.

This clone has just a few counts. The chain joins TRBV30 to TRBJ1-2, with D possibly being TRBD1 (5 bases). Germline V CDR1 and CDR2: GTSNPN, SVGIG (reference sequence). The CDR3 contains 12 residues. The V end lost 5 bases, the J end lost 7 bases, and 14 bases lay between the germline ends. CDR3 in DNA: TGTGCCTGGGGCAGGGAAGCGTCTGGCTACACCTTC. Protein sequence: CAWGREASGYTF.

This chain's CDR3 is CASSATGTGTHEQYF. The DNA for the CDR3 is TGTGCCAGCAGTGCAACCGGGACAGGGACTCACGAGCAGTACTTC. The V and J genes are TRBV27 and TRBJ2-7; 9 bases line up with TRBD1. The CDR3 is 15 amino acids. V gave up 5 bases and J gave up 5 bases; unmatched junction bases: 10. Germline V gene lookup returns CDR1 MNHEY and CDR2 SMNVEV (reference sequence).

The rearrangement joins TRBV29-1 to TRBJ2-3; D remains unclear. V dropped 6 bases and J dropped 3 bases, with 7 bases sitting between them. CDR3 length equals 11 residues. Germline V gives CDR1 SQVTM, CDR2 ANQGSEA. The CDR3 here is CSVAETDTQYF. CDR3 nucleotides: TGCAGCGTCGCCGAAACAGATACGCAGTATTTT.

This clone has a handful of counts. The chain recombines TRBV6-7 with TRBJ2-6; 8 bases match TRBD1. TRBV6-7 is known as an ORF, though its function is uncertain. V lost 7 bases, J lost 0 bases, and 8 bases stayed unmatched. CDR3 size: 17 residues. CDR3 DNA sequence: TGTGCCAGCAAACTGGGACAGGCCTGCTCTGGGGCCAACGTCCTGACTTTC. Protein product: CASKLGQACSGANVLTF.

This clone appeared a few times. The chain joins TRBV29-1 to TRBJ2-7, with 7 bases that match TRBD1. Germline CDR1 and CDR2: SQVTM and ANQGSEA. Trimming took 7 bases from V and 3 from J; bases not matched to a gene: 9. This CDR3 has 13 residues. The chain's CDR3 is CSARTGPDYEQYF. As DNA, the CDR3 is TGCAGCGCTAGGACAGGACCTGACTACGAGCAGTACTTC.

The genes are TRBV5-1 and TRBJ1-3; D ambiguous. This CDR3 region has 16 residues. Trimming stripped 4 bases from V and 0 bases from J, with 14 bases between. CDR1 and CDR2 from the germline V gene are SGHRS and YFSETQ. This CDR3 reads CASSQNSVNSGNTIYF. CDR3 bases: TGCGCCAGCAGCCAAAACAGCGTGAACTCTGGAAACACCATATATTTT.

The chain has TRBV18 and TRBJ2-5; maybe TRBD2 (5 bases). Germline CDR1 KGHSH, CDR2 LQKENI. Deletions cut 2 bases from V and 5 bases from J, with 9 bases between. The CDR3 has 13 amino acids. The CDR3 loop reads CASSPEVAETQYF. The CDR3 nucleotides read TGTGCCAGCTCACCAGAGGTAGCGGAGACCCAGTACTTC.

This clone appeared a single time. The chain carries TRBV11-3 and TRBJ1-3, with D possibly matching TRBD1 (6 bases). Germline values: CDR1 SGHNT, CDR2 YENEEA. CDR3 length equals 17 residues. Trimming took 5 bases from V and 0 from J, leaving 17 bases between them. This chain's CDR3 is CASSPEGQIYSGNTIYF. CDR3 nucleotide sequence: TGTGCCAGCAGCCCAGAAGGACAGATCTACTCTGGAAACACCATATATTTT.